The 14 T cell receptor beta chains below all came from one sample that was sequenced in a study of blood T cell repertoires in COVID-19. Generated by immunoSEQ multiplex PCR, the TCRdb table keeps only in-frame clones and is missing some. This sample yields about 230,000 clones, of which 75% to 90% are seen a single time; approximately 2.6% belongs to the top ten. Sequenced input: peripheral blood. These receptors originate from a woman aged 70-85 years with active or convalescent COVID-19.

This chain uses TRBV3-1 (or the pseudogene TRBV3-2) with TRBJ2-7; D is unclear. CDR1 and CDR2 (germline): LGHDT, YNNKEL (reference sequence). V shed 5 bases and J shed 4 bases, with 15 bases lying between them. The CDR3 is 14 residues long. This CDR3 reads CASSSRQDSYEQYF. The CDR3 coding sequence is TGTGCCAGCAGCTCACGGCAGGATAGTTACGAGCAGTACTTC.

This clone was observed a handful of times. V is TRBV4-1 and J is TRBJ2-7; D perhaps matches TRBD2 (5 bases). Trimming removed 3 bases at V and 4 bases at J, with 19 bases between. The CDR3 loop spans 16 amino acids. Germline V gene data show CDR1 as MGHRA and CDR2 as YSYEKL. This chain's CDR3 is CASSHYLLSREYEQYF. As DNA, the CDR3 is TGCGCCAGCAGCCATTACCTATTGTCGAGGGAGTACGAGCAGTACTTC.

The chain combines TRBV19 with TRBJ1-1; D might be TRBD1 (5 bases). V lost 3 bases and J lost 4, with 12 bases in between. In germline, CDR1 is LNHDA, CDR2 SQIVND (reference sequence). This CDR3 is 14 amino acids long. CDR3 DNA sequence: TGTGCCAGTAGTATCCGGGGGGGACGCACTGAAGCTTTCTTT. This encodes CASSIRGGRTEAFF.

This chain connects TRBV18 to TRBJ2-5; 10 bases align to TRBD2. With V trimmed by 0 bases and J by 4 bases, 5 bases remained unmatched. The CDR3 is 16 residues long. Germline loops: CDR1 KGHSH, CDR2 LQKENI. CDR3 in DNA: TGTGCCAGCTCACCACCAAGCGGGGGGGCCGGAGAGACCCAGTACTTC. Protein: CASSPPSGGAGETQYF.

The rearrangement joins TRBV7-9 to TRBJ1-3; TRBD1 is a possible D gene (5 bases). The V end lost 5 bases, the J end lost 2 bases, and 22 bases lay between the germline ends. CDR3 length equals 18 residues. Germline V gene sequence: CDR1 SEHNR, CDR2 FQNEAQ (reference sequence). For the CDR3, the DNA is TGTGCCAGCAGCATTCGAGGACCTTATGAAGGGGCTGGAAACACCATATATTTT. Translated, it gives CASSIRGPYEGAGNTIYF.

The V call is TRBV6-5, the J call TRBJ1-1, with a weak D call TRBD1 (6 bases). The CDR3 has 14 residues. Looked up from germline, CDR1 is MNHEY and CDR2 is SVGAGI. V was shortened by 6 bases and J by 7 bases, with 18 bases between the two germline ends. CDR3 coding DNA: TGTGCCAGCAGCCCAATTGGGGGGGCTGGTGAAGCTTTCTTT. Its protein product is CASSPIGGAGEAFF.

V gene TRBV5-1 combines with J gene TRBJ1-3; tentative D call: TRBD1 (5 bases). V lost 4 bases to trimming and J lost 4 bases, with 15 bases between them. The CDR3 is made up of 15 amino acids. In germline, CDR1 is SGHRS, CDR2 YFSETQ. CDR3 sequence (DNA): TGCGCCAGCAGCGGGATGGGGGGTTCAGGAAACACCATATATTTT. Residues: CASSGMGGSGNTIYF.

In regard to this clone: Other DNA sequences of this sample code for an identical CDR3. The rearrangement links TRBV18 to TRBJ1-4, with D possibly matching TRBD1 (5 bases). This CDR3 contains 14 residues. Germline V CDR1 and CDR2: KGHSH, LQKENI. Trimming removed 3 bases from V and 5 bases from J, with 10 bases in between. DNA of the CDR3: TGTGCCAGCTCACCGCCGGGGGACAATGAAAAACTGTTTTTT. Protein: CASSPPGDNEKLFF.

The chain combines TRBV7-2 with TRBJ1-6, with TRBD1 as a possible D gene (5 bases). The CDR3 is 15 residues long. Germline loops: CDR1 SGHTA, CDR2 FQGNSA. Trimming shortened V by 1 base and J by 9 bases, and 13 bases separated the two germline ends. The CDR3 nucleotides are TGTGCCAGCAGCTTAGAGTGGGGGGTTAGTTCACCCCTCCACTTT. Its translation is CASSLEWGVSSPLHF.

This clone was picked up one time. The chain joins TRBV6-5 to TRBJ2-7; 9 positions agree with TRBD2. CDR3 length equals 14 residues. CDR1 MNHEY and CDR2 SVGAGI come from the germline V gene. After removal of 6 bases from V and 2 bases from J, the junction contained 5 bases not matched to a gene. This CDR3 is CASRTTSGTYEQYF. The CDR3 nucleotides read TGTGCCAGCAGGACGACTAGCGGCACCTACGAGCAGTACTTC.

The chain employs TRBV3-1 (or the pseudogene TRBV3-2) and TRBJ1-1; unclear D gene. Trimming pared 4 bases from V and 5 bases from J, leaving 14 bases between. The V gene's germline CDR1 is LGHDT and CDR2 YNNKEL (reference sequence). The CDR3 totals 14 residues. DNA of the CDR3: TGTGCCAGCAGCCGTGCCGTTGAGTCGACTGAAGCTTTCTTT. Its translation: CASSRAVESTEAFF.

This clone has a single count. The genes are TRBV3-1 (or the pseudogene TRBV3-2) and TRBJ2-2, with TRBD2 identical over 11 bases. V dropped 3 bases and J dropped 4; count of bases not matched to a gene: 1. The CDR3 spans 15 residues. CDR1 is LGHDT, CDR2 YNNKEL, per germline (reference sequence). CDR3 DNA sequence: TGTGCCAGCAGCCAGACTAGCGGGGTCACCGGGGAGCTGTTTTTT. Its translation is CASSQTSGVTGELFF.

J is TRBJ1-5 and V is TRBV19; tentatively, D is TRBD1 (5 bases). The V and J ends lost 9 bases and 6 bases respectively, with 15 bases between them. The length of the CDR3 is 13 residues. Germline assignment: CDR1 LNHDA and CDR2 SQIVND (reference sequence). The DNA of the CDR3 is TGTGCCAGCGGCGGGGGAGGAGGTCAGCCCCAGCATTTT. Protein: CASGGGGGQPQHF. The full variable domain, rest sourced from reference TRBV19 and TRBJ1-5, is DGGITQSPKYLFRKEGQNVTLSCEQNLNHDAMYWYRQDPGQGLRLIYYSQIVNDFQKGDIAEGYSVSREKKESFPLTVTSAQKNPTAFYLCASGGGGGQPQHFGDGTRLSIL.

This clone has just a few counts. The chain has TRBV19 and TRBJ1-5, with a tentative D call TRBD1 (5 bases). CDR1 and CDR2 from the germline V gene are LNHDA and SQIVND (reference sequence). Trimming took 8 bases from V and 7 from J, leaving 15 bases between them. The CDR3 is 13 residues long. The CDR3 region is CASGKQAEQPQHF. The CDR3 nucleotides are TGTGCCAGTGGGAAACAGGCGGAACAGCCCCAGCATTTT.